The sequence of this T cell receptor beta chain was determined in a study of T cell clonotyping in hematopoietic cell transplantation. Study as a whole: Recipients' pretransplant samples followed cytoreduction.

This clone was recorded once. Time point given: recipient sample about 28 days before transplant, after cytoreduction. TCRdb's copy holds only in-frame clones and misses some; the assay was immunoSEQ multiplex PCR. The sample yields under 850 clones, approximately 96% seen once. Trimming took off 4 bases at V and 0 bases at J, with 11 bases between the two ends. The V gene's germline CDR1 is SGHRS and CDR2 YFSETQ. The CDR3 contains 14 residues. This clonotype was obtained from a woman between 40 and 50 years old with acute myeloid leukemia. Some clones in this sample may be carry-over from other donors' samples. The V gene is TRBV5-1, the J gene TRBJ2-7; D could derive from TRBD1 or TRBD2 (5 bases each). The source was peripheral blood mononuclear cells, collected before stem cell transplant. CDR3 DNA sequence: TGCGCCAGCAGCCCGGGACGTAGCTCCTACGAGCAGTACTTC. Translating it yields CASSPGRSSYEQYF. Supplemented by reference TRBV5-1 and TRBJ2-7, the full variable domain reads KAGVTQTPRYLIKTRGQQVTLSCSPISGHRSVSWYQQTPGQGLQFLFEYFSETQRNKGNFPGRFSGRQFSNSRSEMNVSTLELGDSALYLCASSPGRSSYEQYFGPGTRLTVT.